The source of this T cell receptor (beta chain) is a study of cytomegalovirus exposure and HLA in healthy donors. On the study more broadly: Among 150 million to 200 million T cells, an earlier analysis found 90 million to 130 million unique TCR beta sequences.

Donors counted as nominally healthy when sampled, yet unrecorded immune exposures were likely. PCR was performed using 60 Vbeta and 13 Jbeta primers. The protocol was immunoSEQ multiplex PCR, while the TCRdb copy is restricted to in-frame clones and leaves out a portion. The sample lists 200,000 or so clones; around 77% were seen once. General observations from the study: HLA alleles were associated with some 17,000 TCR beta sequences in a later analysis at 0.05 false discovery rate. Reports described diagnosis of cytomegalovirus status by the classifier as highly specific and sensitive.

Note on this clone: Its antigen remains unknown.

Per germline, CDR1 SQVTM and CDR2 ANQGSEA. The CDR3 consists of 14 residues. V gave up 8 bases and J gave up 0 bases; unmatched junction bases: 5. This TCR was sampled from a woman aged 25 to 39 in good health and CMV-seronegative. Source material: PBMCs. The chain combines TRBV29-1 with TRBJ2-1; 9 positions agree with TRBD1. CDR3 in amino acids: CSFGDRASYNEQFF. CDR3 in DNA: TGCAGCTTCGGGGACAGGGCCTCCTACAATGAGCAGTTCTTC.